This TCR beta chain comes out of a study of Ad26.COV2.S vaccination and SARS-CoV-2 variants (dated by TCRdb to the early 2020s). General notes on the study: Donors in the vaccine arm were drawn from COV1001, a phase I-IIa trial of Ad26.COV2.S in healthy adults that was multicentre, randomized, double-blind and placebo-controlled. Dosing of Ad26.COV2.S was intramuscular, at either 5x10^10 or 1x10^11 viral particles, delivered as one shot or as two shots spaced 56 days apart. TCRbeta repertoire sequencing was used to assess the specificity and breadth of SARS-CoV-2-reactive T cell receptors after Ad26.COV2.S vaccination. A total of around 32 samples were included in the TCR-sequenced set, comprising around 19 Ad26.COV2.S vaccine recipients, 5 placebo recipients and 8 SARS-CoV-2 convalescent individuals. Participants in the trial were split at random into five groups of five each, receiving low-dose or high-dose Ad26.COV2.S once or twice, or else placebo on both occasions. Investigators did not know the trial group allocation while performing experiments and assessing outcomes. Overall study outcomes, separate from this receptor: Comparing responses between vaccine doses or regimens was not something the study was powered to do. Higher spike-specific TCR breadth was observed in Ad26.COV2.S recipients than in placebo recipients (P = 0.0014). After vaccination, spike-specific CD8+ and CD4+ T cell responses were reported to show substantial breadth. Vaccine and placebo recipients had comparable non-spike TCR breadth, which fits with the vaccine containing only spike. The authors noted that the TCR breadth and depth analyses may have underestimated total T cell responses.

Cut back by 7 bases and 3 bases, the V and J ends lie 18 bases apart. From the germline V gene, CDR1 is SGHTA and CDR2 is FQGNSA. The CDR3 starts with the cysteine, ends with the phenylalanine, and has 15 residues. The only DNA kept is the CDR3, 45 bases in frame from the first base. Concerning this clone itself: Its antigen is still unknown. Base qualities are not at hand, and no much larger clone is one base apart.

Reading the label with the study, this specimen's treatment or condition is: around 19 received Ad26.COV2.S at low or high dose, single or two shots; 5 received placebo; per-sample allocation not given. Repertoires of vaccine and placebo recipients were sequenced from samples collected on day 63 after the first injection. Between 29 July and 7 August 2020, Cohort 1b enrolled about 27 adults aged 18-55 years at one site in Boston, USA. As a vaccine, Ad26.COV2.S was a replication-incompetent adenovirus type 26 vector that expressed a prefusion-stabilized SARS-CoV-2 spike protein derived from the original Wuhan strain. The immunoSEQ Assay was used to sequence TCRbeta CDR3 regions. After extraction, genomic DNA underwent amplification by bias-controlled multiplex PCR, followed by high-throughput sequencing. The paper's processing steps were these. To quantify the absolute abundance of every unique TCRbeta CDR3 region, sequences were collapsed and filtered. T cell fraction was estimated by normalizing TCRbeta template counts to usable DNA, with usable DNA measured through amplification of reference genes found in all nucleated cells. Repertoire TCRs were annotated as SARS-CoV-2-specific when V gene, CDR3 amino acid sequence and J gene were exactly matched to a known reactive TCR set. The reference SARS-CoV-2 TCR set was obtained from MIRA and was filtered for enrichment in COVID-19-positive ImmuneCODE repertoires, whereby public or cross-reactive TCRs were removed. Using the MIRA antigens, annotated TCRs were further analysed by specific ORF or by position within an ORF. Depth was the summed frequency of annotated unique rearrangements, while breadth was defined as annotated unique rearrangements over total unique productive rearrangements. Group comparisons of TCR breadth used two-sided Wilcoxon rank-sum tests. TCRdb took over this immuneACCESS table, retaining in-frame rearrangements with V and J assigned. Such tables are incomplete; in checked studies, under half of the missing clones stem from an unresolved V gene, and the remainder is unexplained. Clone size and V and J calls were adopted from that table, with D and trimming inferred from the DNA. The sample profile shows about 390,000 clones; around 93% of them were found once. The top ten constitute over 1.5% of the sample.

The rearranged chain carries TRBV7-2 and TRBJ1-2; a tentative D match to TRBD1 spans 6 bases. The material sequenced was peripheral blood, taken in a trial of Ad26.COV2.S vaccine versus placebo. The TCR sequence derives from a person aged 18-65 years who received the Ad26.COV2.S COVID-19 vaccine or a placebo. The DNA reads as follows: TGTGCCAGCACCCTGTCCAGGGGCTTGGACTATGGCTACACCTTC. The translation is CASTLSRGLDYGYTF. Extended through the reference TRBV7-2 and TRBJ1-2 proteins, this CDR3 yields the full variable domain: GAGVSQSPSNKVTEKGKDVELRCDPISGHTALYWYRQSLGQGLEFLIYFQGNSAPDKSGLPSDRFSAERTGGSVSTLTIQRTQQEDSAVYLCASTLSRGLDYGYTFGSGTRLTVV.